Given below is one TCR beta chain in context. This clone was seen a single time. Its target antigen remains unknown. No base quality information exists; no much larger clone differs at one position. This sample was included in a study of blood T cell repertoires in COVID-19 (TCRdb year 2020). The study in broad terms: The collaborator samples originated in the United States, Italy and Spain and spanned the acute and convalescent phases of COVID-19. The material from the prospective study consisted of cDNA or gDNA derived from T cells, B-cell-depleted T cells, or PBMCs. Deeply sampled blood TCRbeta repertoires from subjects exposed to, actively infected with, or recovered from COVID-19 were included in the dataset. The repertoires were released in a freely available public database intended as a resource for research on the immune response to SARS-CoV-2. The samples were drawn from two sources: the first 160 participants of the ongoing ImmuneRACE study, and 1,200 or so subjects contributed by 6 global collaborators. The sample metadata nearly always contained a de-identified subject ID, COVID-19 status, age in years and sex. HLA class I and class II types, where available, came from metadata supplied by the sample provider rather than from assay-based typing.

Collaborating institutions collected whole blood in K2EDTA tubes following their own protocols. For TCRbeta analysis, collaborators shipped samples as frozen whole blood, isolated PBMCs, or DNA extracted from either of those sample types. What the research found in general, with its limitations: Clinical and demographic metadata were provided uncurated, with the amount varying by source and participant.

TCRbeta CDR3 regions were amplified from genomic DNA by means of the immunoSEQ Assay, a bias-controlled multiplex PCR. The paper's processing steps were these. Nucleated cell counts per sample were estimated from amplification of reference gene primers within the assay. To quantify the absolute abundance of each unique TCRbeta CDR3 rearrangement, sequence reads were collapsed and filtered. For each sample, productive Simpson clonality was calculated as the square root of Simpson's diversity index across productive rearrangements. The source is immuneACCESS, and TCRdb retained only in-frame sequences with V and J called. Part of the clones is not carried over; for the studies checked, unresolved V genes explain less than half of this, and the remainder is unexplained. The D gene and trimming were derived from the DNA, and the V and J assignments and clone size from that table. This sample has approximately 90,000 clones in its table, and 85% to 90% of those were observed once. The ten largest clones add up to 3.5% to 4% of the sample.

Sequences MNHEY (CDR1) and SVGEGT (CDR2) are obtained from the germline V gene. The CDR3 covers 14 residues, taking in both the cysteine and the phenylalanine. The kept DNA is CDR3 alone, 42 bases in frame from the first base. V is pared back by 6 bases and J by 1 base, with 10 bases lying between the germline termini. The origin of this receptor is a man in his 60s with acute or convalescent COVID-19. The V and J segments used are TRBV6-2 or TRBV6-3 and TRBJ1-5, with TRBD1 perhaps the D gene, on 6 matching bases. What was sequenced was peripheral blood. The nucleotide sequence is TGTGCCAGCAGACCTGGACAGAGCAATCAGCCCCAGCATTTT. This gives the protein CASRPGQSNQPQHF.